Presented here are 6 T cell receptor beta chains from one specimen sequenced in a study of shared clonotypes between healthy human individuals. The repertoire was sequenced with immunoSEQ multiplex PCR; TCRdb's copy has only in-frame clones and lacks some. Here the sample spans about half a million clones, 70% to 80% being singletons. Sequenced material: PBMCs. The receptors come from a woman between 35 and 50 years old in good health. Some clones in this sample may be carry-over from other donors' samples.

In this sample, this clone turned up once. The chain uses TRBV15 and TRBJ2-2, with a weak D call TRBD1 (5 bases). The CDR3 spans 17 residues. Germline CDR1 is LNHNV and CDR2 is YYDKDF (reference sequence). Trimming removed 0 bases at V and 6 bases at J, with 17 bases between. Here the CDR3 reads CATSRDLLSLGPGELFF. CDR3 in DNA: TGTGCCACCAGCAGAGATCTTCTCTCCTTGGGGCCCGGGGAGCTGTTTTTT.

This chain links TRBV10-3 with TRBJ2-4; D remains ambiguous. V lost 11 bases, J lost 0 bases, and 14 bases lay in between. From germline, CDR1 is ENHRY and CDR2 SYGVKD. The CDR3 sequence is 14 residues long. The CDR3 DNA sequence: TGTGCCTTGAGGACGTCGCTAGCCAAAAACATTCAGTACTTC. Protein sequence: CALRTSLAKNIQYF.

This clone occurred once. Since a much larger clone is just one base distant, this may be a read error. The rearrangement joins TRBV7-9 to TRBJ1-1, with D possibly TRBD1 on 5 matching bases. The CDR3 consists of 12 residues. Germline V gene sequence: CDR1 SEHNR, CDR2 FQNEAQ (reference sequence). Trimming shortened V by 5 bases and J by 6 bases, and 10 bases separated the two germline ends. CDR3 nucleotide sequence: TGTGCCAGCAGCGGCAGGGCGGCTGAAGCTTTCTTT. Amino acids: CASSGRAAEAFF.

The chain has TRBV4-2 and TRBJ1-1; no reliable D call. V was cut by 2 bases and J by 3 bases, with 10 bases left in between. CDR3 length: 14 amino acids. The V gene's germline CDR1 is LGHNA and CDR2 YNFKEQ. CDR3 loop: CASSQNPGDTEAFF. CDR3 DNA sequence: TGTGCCAGCAGCCAAAATCCCGGCGACACTGAAGCTTTCTTT.

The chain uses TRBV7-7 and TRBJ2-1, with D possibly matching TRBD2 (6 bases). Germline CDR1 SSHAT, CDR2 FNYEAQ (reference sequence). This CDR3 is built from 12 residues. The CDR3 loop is CASGPGPNEQFF. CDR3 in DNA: TGTGCTAGCGGCCCCGGTCCCAATGAGCAGTTCTTC.

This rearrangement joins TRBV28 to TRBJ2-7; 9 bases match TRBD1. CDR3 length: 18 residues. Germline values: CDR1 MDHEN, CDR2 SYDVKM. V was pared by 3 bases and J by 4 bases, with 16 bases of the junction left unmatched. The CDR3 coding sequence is TGTGCCAGCAGTTTTTTAAGCCCCGGGACAGGGATTATATACGAGCAGTACTTC. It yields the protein CASSFLSPGTGIIYEQYF.